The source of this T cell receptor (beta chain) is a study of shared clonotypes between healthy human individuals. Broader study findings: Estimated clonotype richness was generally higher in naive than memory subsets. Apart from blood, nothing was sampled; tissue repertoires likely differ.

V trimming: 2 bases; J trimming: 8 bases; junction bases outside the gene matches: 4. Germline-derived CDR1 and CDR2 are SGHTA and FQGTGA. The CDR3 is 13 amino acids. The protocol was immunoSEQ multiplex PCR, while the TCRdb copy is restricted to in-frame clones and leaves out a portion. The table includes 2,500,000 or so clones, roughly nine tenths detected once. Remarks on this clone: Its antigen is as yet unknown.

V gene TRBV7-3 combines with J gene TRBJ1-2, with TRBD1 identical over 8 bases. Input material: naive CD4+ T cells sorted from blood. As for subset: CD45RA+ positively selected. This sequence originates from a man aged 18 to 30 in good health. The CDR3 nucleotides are TGTGCCAGCAGCTTAGGGAGGGACAGGGGCTACACCTTC. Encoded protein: CASSLGRDRGYTF.